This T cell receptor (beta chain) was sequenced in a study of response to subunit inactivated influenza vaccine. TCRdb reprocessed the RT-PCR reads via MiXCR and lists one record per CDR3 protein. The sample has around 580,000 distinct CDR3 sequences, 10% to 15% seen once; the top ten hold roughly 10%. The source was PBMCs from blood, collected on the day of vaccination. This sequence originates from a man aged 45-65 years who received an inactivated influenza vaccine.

The CDR3 DNA is TGTGCCAGCAGCCCCTGGCCCTTCGGGGGGAATGAGCAGTTCTTC. Amino acid sequence: CASSPWPFGGNEQFF. J is TRBJ2-1 and V is TRBV11-3, with 7 bases lining up with TRBD2. This CDR3 is 15 amino acids long. The J segment lost 7 bases and the V segment lost 5 bases, leaving 11 bases of the junction unmatched. From germline, CDR1 is SGHNT and CDR2 YENEEA.